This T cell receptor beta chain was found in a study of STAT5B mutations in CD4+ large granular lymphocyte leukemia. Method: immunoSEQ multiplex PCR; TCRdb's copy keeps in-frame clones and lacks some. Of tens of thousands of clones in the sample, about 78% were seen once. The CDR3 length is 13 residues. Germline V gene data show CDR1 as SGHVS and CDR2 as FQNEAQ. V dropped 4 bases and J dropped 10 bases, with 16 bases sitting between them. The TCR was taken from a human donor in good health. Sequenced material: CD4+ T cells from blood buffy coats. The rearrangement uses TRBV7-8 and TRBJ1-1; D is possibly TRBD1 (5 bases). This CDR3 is CASSSEPGGRAFF. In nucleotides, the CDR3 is TGTGCCAGCAGCTCGGAGCCGGGGGGAAGAGCTTTCTTT. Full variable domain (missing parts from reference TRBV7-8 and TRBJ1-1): GAGVSQSPRYKVAKRGQDVALRCDPISGHVSLFWYQQALGQGPEFLTYFQNEAQLDKSGLPSDRFFAERPEGSVSTLKIQRTQQEDSAVYLCASSSEPGGRAFFGQGTRLTVV.